This TCR beta chain originates from a study of shared T cell receptors in the human thymus. Produced via immunoSEQ multiplex PCR; TCRdb's table is partial and in-frame only. Here the sample spans some 760,000 clones, approximately 85% being singletons. Unmatched junction bases numbered 10, after V lost 2 bases and J lost 6 bases. Looked up from germline, CDR1 is SGHTS and CDR2 is YDEGEE. The CDR3 has 15 amino acids. These records were also assigned to another study, of human thymus T cells. As that study records: Surgeons resected thymus tissue during corrective heart surgery.

The chain is built from TRBV5-8 and TRBJ1-2, with 7 bases lining up with TRBD1. The sample comprised thymocytes. This TCR was sampled from a girl under three years old with a congenital heart defect. The DNA for the CDR3 is TGTGCCAGCAGCTTTATGTTAACAGGGGATAATGGCTACACCTTC. Protein sequence: CASSFMLTGDNGYTF.